These T cell receptor beta chains were read from a single sample in a study of blood T cells in healthy people across ages. TCRdb reprocessed the 5' RACE reads via MiXCR and lists one record per CDR3 protein. Of about 930,000 distinct CDR3 sequences listed, almost 30% were seen once; the top ten hold 10% to 13%. This sample was shared with a second study, whose subject was T cells of mothers and their children.

The sequencing sample was made of blood. The receptors stem from a woman aged 40 to 55 in good health. CDR3s leave out the opening cysteine and the closing phenylalanine or tryptophan.

V gene: TRBV20-1; J gene: TRBJ1-2; CDR3 protein: SAPGTGGDYGYT
V gene: TRBV12-3/TRBV12-4; J gene: TRBJ2-3; CDR3 protein: ASSLDGTGGDTQY
V gene: TRBV3-1; J gene: TRBJ2-7; CDR3 protein: ASSQDLPSGGPNYNEQY
V gene: TRBV7-6; J gene: TRBJ1-5; CDR3 protein: ASSSSPGGYNQPQH
V gene: TRBV6-5; J gene: TRBJ1-1; CDR3 protein: ASRAGTVNTEAF
V gene: TRBV7-2; J gene: TRBJ1-4; CDR3 protein: ASSLGIGSSHEKLF
V gene: TRBV28; J gene: TRBJ1-2; CDR3 protein: ASSLPKGRLYGYT
V gene: TRBV6-2/TRBV6-3; J gene: TRBJ2-1; CDR3 protein: ASSQQADYNEQF
V gene: TRBV20-1; J gene: TRBJ2-3; CDR3 protein: SARGGLFTDTQY
V gene: TRBV20-1; J gene: TRBJ2-1; CDR3 protein: SALTSGGKNEQF
V gene: TRBV7-2; J gene: TRBJ1-5; CDR3 protein: ASSLQGGVTQPQH
V gene: TRBV6-2/TRBV6-3; J gene: TRBJ2-5; CDR3 protein: ASRRTGFQETQY
V gene: TRBV7-8; J gene: TRBJ1-5; CDR3 protein: ASSLELDQPQH
V gene: TRBV5-1; J gene: TRBJ2-5; CDR3 protein: ASSRGMEQETQY
V gene: TRBV28; J gene: TRBJ1-2; CDR3 protein: ASSLRGGSGYT
V gene: TRBV27; J gene: TRBJ2-7; CDR3 protein: ASSPGLDSASYEQY
V gene: TRBV7-2; J gene: TRBJ1-1; CDR3 protein: ASRKDRGRTEAF
V gene: TRBV9; J gene: TRBJ2-5; CDR3 protein: ASSGDSGEETQY
V gene: TRBV5-1; J gene: TRBJ2-7; CDR3 protein: ASSLRQGRDEQY
V gene: TRBV27; J gene: TRBJ2-1; CDR3 protein: ASSLTANPGNEQF
V gene: TRBV20-1; J gene: TRBJ2-1; CDR3 protein: SATTSGGIPNEQF
V gene: TRBV7-9; J gene: TRBJ2-1; CDR3 protein: ASGADPYNEQF
V gene: TRBV6-5; J gene: TRBJ2-1; CDR3 protein: ASSVPSGGVNEQF
V gene: TRBV5-1; J gene: TRBJ2-7; CDR3 protein: ASSLSEGAYEQY
V gene: TRBV20-1; J gene: TRBJ2-5; CDR3 protein: SASHAASTGEQY
V gene: TRBV28; J gene: TRBJ2-7; CDR3 protein: ASKAGRAPYEQY
V gene: TRBV4-3; J gene: TRBJ2-3; CDR3 protein: ASSQDSQGATDTQY
V gene: TRBV29-1; J gene: TRBJ2-1; CDR3 protein: SVGSASTYNEQF
V gene: TRBV15; J gene: TRBJ2-7; CDR3 protein: ATSRDPGDSSYEQY
V gene: TRBV29-1; J gene: -; CDR3 protein: SAGPGETQY
V gene: TRBV27; J gene: TRBJ2-7; CDR3 protein: ASSLVKPPYEQY
V gene: TRBV20-1; J gene: TRBJ2-7; CDR3 protein: SARVSLGQGDEQY
V gene: TRBV7-6; J gene: TRBJ2-3; CDR3 protein: ASGQGTKGTQY
V gene: TRBV5-1; J gene: TRBJ2-7; CDR3 protein: ASSLGIGSYEQY
V gene: TRBV28; J gene: TRBJ2-7; CDR3 protein: ASSLYLGTQGSYEQY
V gene: TRBV27; J gene: TRBJ2-5; CDR3 protein: ASSVQGSQETQY
V gene: TRBV12-3/TRBV12-4; J gene: TRBJ2-1; CDR3 protein: ASSLNGLADNEQF
V gene: TRBV25-1; J gene: TRBJ1-5; CDR3 protein: ASSASRGGRPQH
V gene: TRBV5-1; J gene: TRBJ2-7; CDR3 protein: ASSLTGQGPSYEQY
V gene: TRBV29-1; J gene: TRBJ1-2; CDR3 protein: SARIQGGYGYT
V gene: TRBV20-1; J gene: TRBJ2-4; CDR3 protein: SARVLAGLSKNIQY
V gene: TRBV5-1; J gene: TRBJ2-5; CDR3 protein: ASSLVSAYQETQY
V gene: TRBV7-2; J gene: TRBJ1-1; CDR3 protein: ASSLFTQGVGTEAF
V gene: TRBV12-3/TRBV12-4; J gene: TRBJ1-2; CDR3 protein: ASSLDLGYGYT
V gene: TRBV20-1; J gene: TRBJ1-4; CDR3 protein: SARDEGGDSEKLF
V gene: TRBV12-3/TRBV12-4; J gene: TRBJ2-5; CDR3 protein: ASSPQSGLGETQY